These T cell receptor beta chains were read from a single sample in a study of cytomegalovirus exposure and HLA in healthy donors. Assay used: immunoSEQ multiplex PCR; TCRdb lists only in-frame clones, some missing. The sample lists 160,000 or so clones, more than 70% seen once, with over 1.2% in the top ten. The sequenced sample was PBMCs. These receptors were taken from a man between 60 and 75 years old in good health and CMV-seronegative. The CDR3 runs from the conserved cysteine through the conserved F or W. Fields, in order: V gene, D gene, CDR3 length, J gene, clone size, CDR3 DNA, CDR3 protein. The D gene is left open where the match is weak. Clone size is given for some rows only: seen once, a few or many times, or a class if the clone is expanded.

V gene: TRBV4-1
D gene: TRBD1
CDR3 length: 15
J gene: TRBJ1-2
clone size: .
CDR3 DNA: TGCGCCAGCAGCCAACAGGGGGCGCAAATTACTGGCTACACCTTC
CDR3 protein: CASSQQGAQITGYTF

V gene: TRBV11-3
D gene: .
CDR3 length: 14
J gene: TRBJ2-5
clone size: .
CDR3 DNA: TGTGCCAGCAGCCCCGACAGCGTCCAAGAGACCCAGTACTTC
CDR3 protein: CASSPDSVQETQYF

V gene: TRBV5-4
D gene: TRBD1
CDR3 length: 18
J gene: TRBJ1-5
clone size: .
CDR3 DNA: TGTGCCAGCAGCTTTCGGGACAGGTGGTGGGGTAGCAATCAGCCCCAGCATTTT
CDR3 protein: CASSFRDRWWGSNQPQHF

V gene: TRBV5-1
D gene: TRBD2
CDR3 length: 15
J gene: TRBJ2-7
clone size: .
CDR3 DNA: TGCGCCAGCAGCACTACTAGCGGGGTGACCTACGAGCAGTACTTC
CDR3 protein: CASSTTSGVTYEQYF

V gene: TRBV5-1
D gene: .
CDR3 length: 16
J gene: TRBJ2-5
clone size: .
CDR3 DNA: TGCGCCAGCAGCTTGGCGGGACACCTCTCCCAAGAGACCCAGTACTTC
CDR3 protein: CASSLAGHLSQETQYF

V gene: TRBV5-4
D gene: .
CDR3 length: 15
J gene: TRBJ2-6
clone size: .
CDR3 DNA: TGTGCCAGCAGCTTGGCACTGACTGGGGCCAACGTCCTGACTTTC
CDR3 protein: CASSLALTGANVLTF

V gene: TRBV28
D gene: TRBD1
CDR3 length: 15
J gene: TRBJ1-6
clone size: few
CDR3 DNA: TGTGCCAGCAGAGGACAGGGGGCATTTAATTCACCCCTCCACTTT
CDR3 protein: CASRGQGAFNSPLHF

V gene: TRBV25-1
D gene: .
CDR3 length: 15
J gene: TRBJ2-1
clone size: .
CDR3 DNA: TGTGCCAGCAGTCAAACAGGATCGAGACAAGGTGAGCAGTTCTTC
CDR3 protein: CASSQTGSRQGEQFF

V gene: TRBV2
D gene: TRBD1
CDR3 length: 15
J gene: TRBJ1-2
clone size: .
CDR3 DNA: TGTGCCAGCAGTCAAGAGGGACAGGGGAACAATGGCTACACCTTC
CDR3 protein: CASSQEGQGNNGYTF

V gene: TRBV5-1
D gene: .
CDR3 length: 15
J gene: TRBJ2-2
clone size: .
CDR3 DNA: TGCGCCAGCAGCATTCTACAAGACATGGCAGGGGAGCTGTTTTTT
CDR3 protein: CASSILQDMAGELFF

V gene: TRBV7-2
D gene: TRBD1
CDR3 length: 13
J gene: TRBJ1-3
clone size: .
CDR3 DNA: TGTGCCAGCAGCTTCGTCCGGGGACAGGGCCTATATTTT
CDR3 protein: CASSFVRGQGLYF

V gene: TRBV28
D gene: .
CDR3 length: 12
J gene: TRBJ2-5
clone size: .
CDR3 DNA: TGTGCCAGCAGTTCGGGGGAGGTGACCCAGTACTTC
CDR3 protein: CASSSGEVTQYF

V gene: TRBV7-9
D gene: .
CDR3 length: 15
J gene: TRBJ2-7
clone size: .
CDR3 DNA: TGTTCCAGCAGCCCTCAGCAGGGATACTCCTACGAGCAGTACTTC
CDR3 protein: CSSSPQQGYSYEQYF

V gene: TRBV9
D gene: .
CDR3 length: 14
J gene: TRBJ2-1
clone size: .
CDR3 DNA: TGTGCCAGCAGCACATTAGGGGGAAACAATGAGCAGTTCTTC
CDR3 protein: CASSTLGGNNEQFF

V gene: TRBV5-1
D gene: TRBD2
CDR3 length: 15
J gene: TRBJ2-1
clone size: .
CDR3 DNA: TGCGCCAGCAGCTTGAGCGGGAGGGGTATACATGAGCAGTTCTTC
CDR3 protein: CASSLSGRGIHEQFF

V gene: TRBV13
D gene: .
CDR3 length: 14
J gene: TRBJ1-2
clone size: .
CDR3 DNA: TGTGCCAGCAGCTTTAGCCTTCCAACCTATGGCTACACCTTC
CDR3 protein: CASSFSLPTYGYTF

V gene: TRBV29-1
D gene: TRBD2
CDR3 length: 18
J gene: TRBJ2-3
clone size: .
CDR3 DNA: TGCAGCGTGAATCCGGGACTAGCGGGGACATTTCCCACAGATACGCAGTATTTT
CDR3 protein: CSVNPGLAGTFPTDTQYF

V gene: TRBV7-9
D gene: .
CDR3 length: 14
J gene: TRBJ2-3
clone size: .
CDR3 DNA: TGTGCCAGCAGCTTAAGAGGCGCCACAGATACGCAGTATTTT
CDR3 protein: CASSLRGATDTQYF

V gene: TRBV30
D gene: .
CDR3 length: 13
J gene: TRBJ1-2
clone size: few
CDR3 DNA: TGTGCCTGGAGTGTACTAGAGGGCTATGGCTACACCTTC
CDR3 protein: CAWSVLEGYGYTF

V gene: TRBV13
D gene: .
CDR3 length: 14
J gene: TRBJ1-2
clone size: .
CDR3 DNA: TGTGCCAGCAGCTCCGACCAGGGCCTCTTTGGCTACACCTTC
CDR3 protein: CASSSDQGLFGYTF

V gene: TRBV7-2
D gene: TRBD1
CDR3 length: 14
J gene: TRBJ1-6
clone size: few
CDR3 DNA: TGTGCCAGCAGCGCCGACAGGGCTAATTCACCCCTCCACTTT
CDR3 protein: CASSADRANSPLHF

V gene: TRBV29-1
D gene: .
CDR3 length: 14
J gene: TRBJ1-3
clone size: .
CDR3 DNA: TGCAGCGTTCATCTCCGGGGGTATGGAAACACCATATATTTT
CDR3 protein: CSVHLRGYGNTIYF

V gene: TRBV4-1
D gene: .
CDR3 length: 14
J gene: TRBJ2-5
clone size: .
CDR3 DNA: TGCGCCAGCAGCCGCGCCGGGACTCGAGAGACCCAGTACTTC
CDR3 protein: CASSRAGTRETQYF

V gene: TRBV30
D gene: TRBD2
CDR3 length: 13
J gene: TRBJ2-3
clone size: .
CDR3 DNA: TGTGGCCAGGGACTAGGACCCACAGATACGCAGTATTTT
CDR3 protein: CGQGLGPTDTQYF

V gene: TRBV5-1
D gene: .
CDR3 length: 12
J gene: TRBJ2-7
clone size: once
CDR3 DNA: TGCGCCAGCAGCTACCCGGGATCCCCGGGGTACTTC
CDR3 protein: CASSYPGSPGYF

V gene: TRBV19
D gene: .
CDR3 length: 15
J gene: TRBJ2-7
clone size: .
CDR3 DNA: TGTGCCAGTAGTATCGTGAGGGCGGGCGCCTACGAGCAGTACTTC
CDR3 protein: CASSIVRAGAYEQYF

V gene: TRBV7-2
D gene: .
CDR3 length: 15
J gene: TRBJ2-7
clone size: .
CDR3 DNA: TGTGCCAGCAGCTTCCCGGAGCGCCACTCCTACGAGCAGTACTTC
CDR3 protein: CASSFPERHSYEQYF

V gene: TRBV6-6
D gene: TRBD1
CDR3 length: 15
J gene: TRBJ1-1
clone size: few
CDR3 DNA: TGTGCCAGCAGTTCTCGGACAGGGGAGGGCACTGAAGCTTTCTTT
CDR3 protein: CASSSRTGEGTEAFF

V gene: TRBV5-1
D gene: TRBD1
CDR3 length: 14
J gene: TRBJ1-2
clone size: .
CDR3 DNA: TGCGCCAGCAGCTCTGGACAGGGGACCTATGGCTACACCTTC
CDR3 protein: CASSSGQGTYGYTF

V gene: TRBV11-2
D gene: TRBD2
CDR3 length: 17
J gene: TRBJ2-3
clone size: few
CDR3 DNA: TGTGCCAGCAGCTTAGGTCCCGCGGGTAGCGGGGGGGGCACGCAGTATTTT
CDR3 protein: CASSLGPAGSGGGTQYF

V gene: TRBV25-1
D gene: TRBD1
CDR3 length: 16
J gene: TRBJ1-5
clone size: .
CDR3 DNA: TGTGCCAGCAGTGAATCGAACAGGGGAAGGTTTCAGCCCCAGCATTTT
CDR3 protein: CASSESNRGRFQPQHF

V gene: TRBV28
D gene: TRBD1
CDR3 length: 12
J gene: TRBJ1-1
clone size: .
CDR3 DNA: TGTGCCAGCGCAGGGGGGAACACTGAAGCTTTCTTT
CDR3 protein: CASAGGNTEAFF

V gene: TRBV6-6
D gene: TRBD2
CDR3 length: 14
J gene: TRBJ2-3
clone size: .
CDR3 DNA: TGTGCCAGCTCAATAGCGGGCCACACAGATACGCAGTATTTT
CDR3 protein: CASSIAGHTDTQYF

V gene: TRBV28
D gene: .
CDR3 length: 13
J gene: TRBJ2-5
clone size: .
CDR3 DNA: TGTGCCAGCAGTTTAGGGTCAGGGGAGACCCAGTACTTC
CDR3 protein: CASSLGSGETQYF

V gene: TRBV6-1
D gene: TRBD2
CDR3 length: 15
J gene: TRBJ2-5
clone size: many
CDR3 DNA: TGTGCCAGCAGTGAACTAGCGGGAGGGCAAGAGACCCAGTACTTC
CDR3 protein: CASSELAGGQETQYF

V gene: TRBV18
D gene: .
CDR3 length: 14
J gene: TRBJ1-6
clone size: .
CDR3 DNA: TGTGCCAGCTCTCCTCAGGGCTATAATTCACCCCTCCACTTT
CDR3 protein: CASSPQGYNSPLHF

V gene: TRBV7-8
D gene: .
CDR3 length: 14
J gene: TRBJ2-7
clone size: .
CDR3 DNA: TGTGCCAGCAGCTTAGACAGGGATGTGAACGAGCAGTACTTC
CDR3 protein: CASSLDRDVNEQYF

V gene: TRBV6-7
D gene: .
CDR3 length: 21
J gene: TRBJ2-7
clone size: .
CDR3 DNA: TGTGCCAGCAGCCCCGAGTGCCCCATTTTTCAGCCGGGGGATTCATCCTACGAGCAGTACTTC
CDR3 protein: CASSPECPIFQPGDSSYEQYF

V gene: TRBV19
D gene: .
CDR3 length: 15
J gene: TRBJ1-5
clone size: .
CDR3 DNA: TGTGCCAGTACCGAGACCAGGGGTAGCAATCAGCCCCAGCATTTT
CDR3 protein: CASTETRGSNQPQHF

V gene: TRBV19
D gene: TRBD1
CDR3 length: 13
J gene: TRBJ1-2
clone size: .
CDR3 DNA: TGTGCCAGTACCCGCGACAGGGTATATGGCTACACCTTC
CDR3 protein: CASTRDRVYGYTF

V gene: TRBV4-3
D gene: .
CDR3 length: 14
J gene: TRBJ1-2
clone size: few
CDR3 DNA: TGCGCCAGCAGCCAAGATCGACAGATAAATGGCTACACCTTC
CDR3 protein: CASSQDRQINGYTF

V gene: TRBV6-5
D gene: .
CDR3 length: 15
J gene: TRBJ2-2
clone size: .
CDR3 DNA: TGTGCCAGCAGTTACGGAGACCGCCGCACCGGGGAGCTGTTTTTT
CDR3 protein: CASSYGDRRTGELFF

V gene: TRBV7-2
D gene: TRBD1
CDR3 length: 14
J gene: TRBJ1-2
clone size: .
CDR3 DNA: TGTGCCAGCAGCCTAGACGGACAGGGTCGAGGCTACACCTTC
CDR3 protein: CASSLDGQGRGYTF